These 18 T cell receptor beta chains were all obtained from the same sample, sequenced in a study of T cells in Graves' hyperthyroidism and ophthalmopathy. Researchers took RNA transcripts and amplified the TCR beta CDR3 regions from them. The primer set for the first-round RT-PCR of the TCR CDR3 was HTBI. One entry per CDR3 protein, called by TCRdb with MiXCR from the multiplex PCR reads. The sample lists around 300,000 distinct CDR3 sequences; 14% were seen once. The sequencing input was blood. The receptor source for this set is a woman aged 30 to 39 with Graves' hyperthyroidism.

The V and J genes are TRBV25-1 and TRBJ1-2; D unresolved. The CDR3 has 13 residues. The germline V gene has CDR1 MGHDK and CDR2 SYGVNS. Trimming cost V 1 base and J 5 bases, with 8 bases left between them. The CDR3 DNA follows: TGTGCCAGCAGTGAATCTTTGGTTTATGGCTACACCTTC. Protein product: CASSESLVYGYTF.

This clonotype was counted only a few times. The chain joins TRBV28 to TRBJ2-5; TRBD1 matches 7 bases. From germline, CDR1 is MDHEN and CDR2 SYDVKM. CDR3 length equals 15 residues. The trim removed 7 bases at V and 4 bases at J, leaving 12 bases unmatched. This chain's CDR3 is CASNKQGNGGETQYF. The CDR3 DNA is TGTGCCAGCAACAAACAGGGGAATGGGGGAGAGACCCAGTACTTC.

This clonotype was seen ten or more times. CDR3 amino acids: CSVGEYRLAGVNEQFF. The DNA of the CDR3 is TGCAGCGTTGGGGAGTATCGGCTAGCGGGAGTCAATGAGCAGTTCTTC. The chain couples TRBV29-1 to TRBJ2-1; TRBD2 aligns across 10 bases. Per germline, CDR1 SQVTM and CDR2 ANQGSEA. This CDR3 is built from 16 residues. V trimming: 4 bases; J trimming: 6 bases; junction bases outside the gene matches: 12.

This clonotype showed up many times. The rearrangement links TRBV20-1 to TRBJ1-2; 7 positions match TRBD1. CDR3 length: 16 residues. CDR1 and CDR2 (germline): DFQATT, SNEGSKA (reference sequence). J gave up 2 bases and V 4 bases, and 13 bases lay outside the gene matches. In DNA form, the CDR3 reads TGCAGTGCTACAAACGCGGCGGGACAGCAAAACTATGGCTACACCTTC. Its protein product is CSATNAAGQQNYGYTF.

The rearrangement links TRBV7-9 to TRBJ2-7; D could derive from TRBD1 or TRBD2 (6 bases each). The CDR3 has 15 amino acids. The germline V and J ends were trimmed by 3 bases and 2 bases, with 14 bases remaining between them. The germline CDR1 and CDR2 sequences are SEHNR and FQNEAQ (reference sequence). The chain's CDR3 is CASSFGGGTTYEQYF. As DNA, the CDR3 is TGTGCCAGCAGCTTCGGGGGCGGAACTACCTACGAGCAGTACTTC.

V gene TRBV6-1 combines with J gene TRBJ2-1; D perhaps matches TRBD2 (6 bases). The CDR3 sequence is 15 residues long. Germline CDR1 and CDR2: MNHNS and SASEGT. V gave up 2 bases and J gave up 2 bases, with 10 bases separating them. The chain's CDR3 is CASSEQGGAYNEQFF. Here the CDR3 DNA reads TGTGCCAGCAGTGAACAGGGCGGGGCCTACAATGAGCAGTTCTTC.

Ten or more counts support this clonotype. CDR3 protein: CASSTKHPGWQFF. As DNA, the CDR3 is TGTGCCAGCTCAACGAAACATCCGGGGTGGCAGTTCTTC. The genes are TRBV18 and TRBJ2-1, with D possibly matching TRBD2 (5 bases). Trimming left V 5 bases short and J 12 bases short, with 17 bases between. Germline V gene lookup returns CDR1 KGHSH and CDR2 LQKENI. The CDR3 is made up of 13 amino acids.

The rearrangement uses TRBV6-2 or TRBV6-3 and TRBJ2-3; D is ambiguous. Germline V gene lookup returns CDR1 MNHEY and CDR2 SVGEGT. Trimming cost V 2 bases and J 2 bases, with 8 bases left between them. The CDR3 totals 14 residues. The CDR3 region has the DNA TGTGCCAGCAGTTACGAAGGCTACACAGATACGCAGTATTTT. Translation: CASSYEGYTDTQYF.

This chain links TRBV12-3 or TRBV12-4 with TRBJ2-1, with 10 nucleotides matching TRBD2. The V and J ends lost 7 bases and 4 bases, in that order; junction bases with no gene match: 7. This CDR3 region has 15 residues. This CDR3 reads CASTPGLASYNEQFF. CDR3 nucleotide sequence: TGTGCCAGCACCCCGGGACTAGCGTCGTACAATGAGCAGTTCTTC.

This clonotype has a count of ten or more. The gene calls are TRBV20-1 and TRBJ2-7, with D possibly TRBD1 on 6 matching bases. The CDR3 has 13 residues. In germline, CDR1 is DFQATT, CDR2 SNEGSKA (reference sequence). Trimming took off 6 bases at V and 0 bases at J, with 12 bases between the two ends. CDR3: CSATGGHSYEQYF. The CDR3 bases are TGCAGTGCCACTGGGGGACACTCCTACGAGCAGTACTTC.

The chain is built from TRBV18 and TRBJ2-2, with 7 bases lining up with TRBD1. This CDR3 contains 15 residues. Germline trimming cut 2 bases from V and 4 bases from J; bases unmatched to any gene: 4. Germline V gene sequence: CDR1 KGHSH, CDR2 LQKENI. CDR3 sequence reads: CASSPGQDSTGELFF. In DNA form, the CDR3 reads TGTGCCAGCTCACCAGGACAGGACAGCACCGGGGAGCTGTTTTTT.

This clonotype was counted between two and nine times. The chain carries TRBV10-1 and TRBJ2-7; D is unclear. The germline V gene has CDR1 WNHNN and CDR2 SYGVQD (reference sequence). V lost 2 bases and J 3 bases, leaving 5 bases between the germline ends. The CDR3 sequence is 12 residues long. CDR3 DNA sequence: TGCGCCAGCAGTGAGGGGATCTACGAGCAGTACTTC. It yields the protein CASSEGIYEQYF.

The chain carries TRBV3-1 and TRBJ1-5; D remains unclear. CDR1 and CDR2 from the germline V gene are LGHDT and YNNKEL (reference sequence). V was clipped by 8 bases and J by 1 base, with 9 bases between them. The CDR3 runs 13 residues. DNA for the CDR3: TGTGCCAGCGCCCGAGGGAGCAATCAGCCCCAGCATTTT. It specifies CASARGSNQPQHF.

This clonotype was seen at least ten times. The chain is built from TRBV11-2 and TRBJ2-2; D gene ambiguous. CDR3 length equals 15 residues. Trimming shortened V by 5 bases and J by 3 bases, and 13 bases separated the two germline ends. Germline assignment: CDR1 SGHAT and CDR2 FQNNGV. In DNA, the CDR3 is TGTGCCAGCAGCCAACTGGGTGTGTACACCGGGGAGCTGTTTTTT. This sequence encodes CASSQLGVYTGELFF. Drawing the rest from reference TRBV11-2 and TRBJ2-2, the complete variable domain is EAGVAQSPRYKIIEKRQSVAFWCNPISGHATLYWYQQILGQGPKLLIQFQNNGVVDDSQLPKDRFSAERLKGVDSTLKIQPAKLEDSAVYLCASSQLGVYTGELFFGEGSRLTVL.

The gene calls are TRBV5-1 and TRBJ2-3, with 8 nucleotides matching TRBD2. Germline CDR1 and CDR2: SGHRS and YFSETQ. V was clipped by 5 bases and J by 2 bases; unmatched bases: 10. This CDR3 has 16 amino acids. This CDR3 reads CASRRSGSQATDTQYF. DNA for the CDR3: TGCGCCAGCAGAAGAAGCGGGAGTCAGGCCACAGATACGCAGTATTTT. Complete variable domain (other parts from reference TRBV5-1 and TRBJ2-3): KAGVTQTPRYLIKTRGQQVTLSCSPISGHRSVSWYQQTPGQGLQFLFEYFSETQRNKGNFPGRFSGRQFSNSRSEMNVSTLELGDSALYLCASRRSGSQATDTQYFGPGTRLTVL.

This clonotype was found many times. This rearrangement joins TRBV19 to TRBJ2-7; D might be TRBD1 (6 bases). Germline lookup yields CDR1 LNHDA and CDR2 SQIVND (reference sequence). V was trimmed by 5 bases and J by 2 bases, leaving 10 bases between them. The CDR3 has 13 amino acids. The CDR3 here is CASSRPGAYEQYF. Here the CDR3 DNA reads TGTGCCAGTAGTCGTCCAGGGGCCTACGAGCAGTACTTC.

This chain links TRBV6-5 with TRBJ2-7; 7 bases are shared with TRBD1. The V segment lost 4 bases and the J segment 5 bases; nucleotides outside the gene matches: 5. CDR3 length: 13 amino acids. CDR1 and CDR2 (germline): MNHEY, SVGAGI. CDR3 protein: CASSFDRVNEQYF. CDR3 DNA: TGTGCCAGCAGTTTCGACAGGGTCAACGAGCAGTACTTC.

This clonotype was detected only a few times. The V gene is TRBV4-3, the J gene TRBJ1-5; TRBD1 is a possible D gene (5 bases). This CDR3 region has 16 residues. Germline lookup yields CDR1 LGHNA and CDR2 YSLEER. Between the trimmed V and J ends, which lost 0 bases and 6 bases, there was a span of 15 bases. CDR3 amino acids: CASSQDRRADGQPQHF. The CDR3 DNA reads as TGCGCCAGCAGCCAAGATCGCAGGGCGGATGGTCAGCCCCAGCATTTT.